Shown below are 23 T cell receptor beta chains from a single sample sequenced in a study of early T cells in non-severe SARS-CoV-2 infection. TCRdb analysed the 5' RACE reads with MiXCR anew, one entry per CDR3 protein. The table records roughly 97,000 distinct CDR3 sequences, 9.5% to 12% of them present only once. The sequences come from whole blood, collected at baseline. The receptors derive from an adult who was a healthcare worker with PCR-confirmed SARS-CoV-2 infection or an uninfected control (not recorded which).

This clonotype was found many times. V gene TRBV4-3 combines with J gene TRBJ2-1; 9 bases align to TRBD1. CDR1 LGHNA and CDR2 YSLEER come from the germline V gene. The CDR3 has 13 amino acids. After removal of 5 bases from V and 9 bases from J, the junction contained 5 bases not matched to a gene. The CDR3 nucleotides read TGCGCCAGCAGCAGGGACAGGGTATTTGAGCAGTTCTTC. Protein product: CASSRDRVFEQFF.

The J gene is TRBJ2-7, the V gene TRBV7-2; 10 bases agree with TRBD2. Looked up from germline, CDR1 is SGHTA and CDR2 is FQGNSA. With V trimmed by 5 bases and J by 5 bases, 6 bases remained unmatched. The CDR3 totals 14 residues. CDR3 DNA: TGTGCCAGCAGCAGTCTAGCGGGAGCGGACGAGCAGTACTTC. This translates into CASSSLAGADEQYF.

This clonotype has only a few counts. The V gene is TRBV20-1, the J gene TRBJ2-3; D remains ambiguous. CDR1 DFQATT and CDR2 SNEGSKA come from the germline V gene (reference sequence). Trimming removed 1 base at V and 2 bases at J, with 7 bases between. The CDR3 covers 13 residues. The CDR3 is CSARGSFTDTQYF. The CDR3 coding sequence is TGCAGTGCTAGAGGCTCCTTCACAGATACGCAGTATTTT.

V usage is TRBV20-1 and J usage is TRBJ2-7; 7 bases fit TRBD1. The CDR3 runs to 14 residues. Germline values: CDR1 DFQATT, CDR2 SNEGSKA (reference sequence). The junction had 9 bases not matched to a gene; V was cut back by 2 bases and J by 5 bases. The CDR3 DNA reads as TGCAGTGCTAGACCGAGGACAGGCCCACACGAGCAGTACTTC. This encodes CSARPRTGPHEQYF.

This rearrangement joins TRBV6-5 to TRBJ2-1; 8 nucleotides align to TRBD1. Germline V lookup: CDR1 MNHEY, CDR2 SVGAGI. The CDR3 is 15 amino acids. Germline trimming cut 2 bases from V and 0 bases from J; bases unmatched to any gene: 0. In DNA, the CDR3 is TGTGCCAGCAGTTACGGGACAGGCTCCTACAATGAGCAGTTCTTC. This translates into CASSYGTGSYNEQFF.

The sample holds many counts of this clonotype. The chain recombines TRBV10-3 with TRBJ2-7, with D possibly matching TRBD2 (6 bases). The CDR3 contains 19 residues. Germline V gene data show CDR1 as ENHRY and CDR2 as SYGVKD. Trimming removed 0 bases from V and 0 bases from J, with 21 bases in between. DNA of the CDR3: TGTGCCATCAGTGAGTCTTTTGAGGGGATAGGCGGGAACTCCTACGAGCAGTACTTC. Amino acids: CAISESFEGIGGNSYEQYF.

This clonotype came up many times. The chain recombines TRBV2 with TRBJ2-7; 9 nucleotides match TRBD1. After removal of 4 bases from V and 0 bases from J, the junction contained 4 bases not matched to a gene. Germline V lookup: CDR1 SNHLY, CDR2 FYNNEI. The CDR3 runs 15 residues. The chain's CDR3 is CASSGPGQGSYEQYF. CDR3 DNA: TGTGCCAGCAGTGGACCGGGACAGGGCTCCTACGAGCAGTACTTC.

This clonotype was seen at least ten times. The chain couples TRBV7-2 to TRBJ1-1, with D uncertain. Deletions cut 4 bases from V and 1 base from J, with 13 bases between. There are 15 residues in the CDR3. From germline, CDR1 is SGHTA and CDR2 FQGNSA. The CDR3 DNA is TGTGCCAGCAGCTCCTGGGTGACCACGAACACTGAAGCTTTCTTT. Translation: CASSSWVTTNTEAFF.

The rearrangement links TRBV27 to TRBJ2-7; D unclear. Germline V lookup: CDR1 MNHEY, CDR2 SMNVEV (reference sequence). The CDR3 totals 14 residues. With 2 bases removed from V and 2 bases from J, the gap between germline ends came to 10 bases. In nucleotides, the CDR3 is TGTGCCAGCAGTTTAGAAACTATGACCTACGAGCAGTACTTC. Its translation is CASSLETMTYEQYF.

This clonotype was observed a few times. The gene calls are TRBV7-9 and TRBJ1-1; a weak D match, TRBD1 (6 bases). V dropped 3 bases and J dropped 6 bases, with 17 bases sitting between them. Germline V CDR1 and CDR2: SEHNR, FQNEAQ (reference sequence). This CDR3 comprises 15 residues. The DNA for the CDR3 is TGTGCCAGCAGCTTTCCCCTTGGGACAACCCCTGAAGCTTTCTTT. This codes for CASSFPLGTTPEAFF.

This clonotype came up many times. The chain carries TRBV7-9 and TRBJ1-1; D gene uncertain. The germline V and J ends were trimmed by 3 bases and 8 bases, with 10 bases remaining between them. Germline V lookup: CDR1 SEHNR, CDR2 FQNEAQ (reference sequence). The length of the CDR3 is 12 residues. CDR3 amino acids: CASSFHSLEAFF. The CDR3 DNA sequence: TGTGCCAGCAGCTTTCACAGTTTAGAAGCTTTCTTT.

This clonotype was seen ten or more times. The chain recombines TRBV19 with TRBJ2-7, with no clear D. Germline CDR1 reads LNHDA; CDR2 reads SQIVND (reference sequence). The ends were cut back, 5 bases at V and 4 bases at J, with 12 bases in the middle. The CDR3 length is 13 residues. The CDR3 region is CASSLGPSYEQYF. For the CDR3, the DNA is TGTGCCAGTAGTCTCGGGCCGAGTTACGAGCAGTACTTC.

This chain links TRBV28 with TRBJ1-6, with unresolved D. CDR1 and CDR2 (germline): MDHEN, SYDVKM. The V end was cut by 6 bases, the J end by 10 bases, with 13 bases between. CDR3 length: 13 residues. CDR3 sequence reads: CASSTPGRSPLHF. As DNA, the CDR3 is TGTGCCAGCAGCACCCCCGGTAGATCACCCCTCCACTTT.

The table lists this clonotype with many counts. This chain uses TRBV6-5 with TRBJ1-4; 9 bases are shared with TRBD1. V was clipped by 4 bases and J by 7 bases; unmatched bases: 16. Germline assignment: CDR1 MNHEY and CDR2 SVGAGI. CDR3 size: 18 residues. The CDR3 DNA is TGTGCCAGCAGTTTCGGGACAGGGCCACACTTAAGTGGTGAAAAACTGTTTTTT. Encoded protein: CASSFGTGPHLSGEKLFF.

This clonotype came up a few times. The CDR3 loop is CSVDPGGQGSEAFF. CDR3 DNA sequence: TGCAGCGTCGATCCCGGAGGACAGGGGTCTGAAGCTTTCTTT. This chain connects TRBV29-1 to TRBJ1-1; the match to TRBD1 covers 9 bases. Germline V gene lookup returns CDR1 SQVTM and CDR2 ANQGSEA. The CDR3 contains 14 residues. J gave up 6 bases and V 6 bases, and 11 bases lay outside the gene matches.

This clonotype was picked up a small number of times. This chain links TRBV6-1 with TRBJ1-1; TRBD1 matches 10 bases. Trimming at V came to 4 bases and at J to 3 bases, leaving 2 bases not matched to a gene. The CDR3 runs to 14 residues. CDR1 and CDR2 from the germline V gene are MNHNS and SASEGT. The CDR3 spells CASSADRGDTEAFF. CDR3 coding DNA: TGTGCCAGCAGTGCGGACAGGGGGGACACTGAAGCTTTCTTT.

This clonotype was observed many times. V is TRBV19 and J is TRBJ2-1; TRBD1 matches at 8 bases. Trimming removed 8 bases from V and 5 bases from J; junction bases left unmatched: 5. The CDR3 has 13 amino acids. Germline assignment: CDR1 LNHDA and CDR2 SQIVND (reference sequence). CDR3 sequence reads: CASRQGLNNEQFF. The CDR3 nucleotides read TGTGCCAGTCGACAGGGGTTAAACAATGAGCAGTTCTTC.

V is TRBV3-1 and J is TRBJ2-3; tentative D call: TRBD2 (6 bases). CDR3 length: 15 residues. Trimming removed 4 bases from V and 0 bases from J, with 11 bases in between. Germline assignment: CDR1 LGHDT and CDR2 YNNKEL (reference sequence). CDR3 residues: CASSPRGISTDTQYF. CDR3 coding DNA: TGTGCCAGCAGCCCCCGGGGGATCAGCACAGATACGCAGTATTTT.

This clonotype was counted between two and nine times. The chain recombines TRBV20-1 with TRBJ2-1; D possibly corresponds to TRBD2 (6 bases). V gave up 3 bases and J gave up 4 bases, with 10 bases separating them. The germline V gene has CDR1 DFQATT and CDR2 SNEGSKA (reference sequence). This CDR3 comprises 13 residues. CDR3 region: CSASGTAYNEQFF. DNA for the CDR3: TGCAGTGCTAGTGGGACTGCTTACAATGAGCAGTTCTTC.

This clonotype was detected only a few times. This sequence joins TRBV5-1 and TRBJ2-3; 8 bases fit TRBD1. Trimming took 0 bases from V and 3 from J; bases not matched to a gene: 9. The CDR3 is made up of 17 amino acids. Germline V gene data show CDR1 as SGHRS and CDR2 as YFSETQ. CDR3 nucleotide sequence: TGCGCCAGCAGCTTGGGGGTTGGACAGGGAAGTACAGATACGCAGTATTTT. Translation gives CASSLGVGQGSTDTQYF.

V and J are TRBV7-3 and TRBJ2-2, with 7 bases matching TRBD1. Trimming removed 3 bases from V and 6 bases from J; junction bases left unmatched: 10. Germline CDR1 SGHTA, CDR2 FQGTGA. The CDR3 spans 16 residues. The CDR3 coding sequence is TGTGCCAGCAGCTTTCACTCACAGGGGACGCCCGGGGAGCTGTTTTTT. Translating it yields CASSFHSQGTPGELFF.

V is TRBV28 and J is TRBJ2-7; 7 bases agree with TRBD1. The CDR3 runs 13 residues. Germline loops: CDR1 MDHEN, CDR2 SYDVKM. The V gene end was trimmed by 2 bases and the J gene end by 6 bases; junction bases not matched to a gene: 4. The CDR3 is CASSLEQGPEQYF. As DNA, the CDR3 is TGTGCCAGCAGTTTAGAACAGGGGCCCGAGCAGTACTTC.

This clonotype was observed a handful of times. This chain joins TRBV7-2 and TRBJ2-1, with a weak D call TRBD1 (5 bases). Trimming pared 5 bases from V and 8 bases from J, leaving 10 bases between. The CDR3 is 12 residues long. Germline V gene lookup returns CDR1 SGHTA and CDR2 FQGNSA. CDR3 nucleotide sequence: TGTGCCAGCAGCCGCCAGGGCGATGAGCAGTTCTTC. It is translated as CASSRQGDEQFF.